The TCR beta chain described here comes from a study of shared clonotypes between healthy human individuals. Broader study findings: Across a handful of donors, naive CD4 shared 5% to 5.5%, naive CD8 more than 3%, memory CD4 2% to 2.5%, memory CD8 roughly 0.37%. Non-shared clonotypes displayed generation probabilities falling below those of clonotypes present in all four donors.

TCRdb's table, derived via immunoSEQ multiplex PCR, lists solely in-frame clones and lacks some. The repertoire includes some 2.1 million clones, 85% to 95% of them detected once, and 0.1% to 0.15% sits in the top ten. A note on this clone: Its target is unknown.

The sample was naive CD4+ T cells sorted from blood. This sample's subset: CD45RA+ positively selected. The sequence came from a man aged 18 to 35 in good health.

The CDR3 is CASSRQNTGELFF. In DNA, the CDR3 is TGTGCCAGCTCCCGACAGAACACCGGGGAGCTGTTTTTT. The chain couples TRBV18 to TRBJ2-2; D gene unclear. The CDR3 loop spans 13 amino acids. From germline, CDR1 is KGHSH and CDR2 LQKENI. V lost 6 bases to trimming and J lost 1 base, with 6 bases between them. Based on the CDR3 plus reference TRBV18 and TRBJ2-2, the full variable domain is NAGVMQNPRHLVRRRGQEARLRCSPMKGHSHVYWYRQLPEEGLKFMVYLQKENIIDESGMPKERFSAEFPKEGPSILRIQQVVRGDSAAYFCASSRQNTGELFFGEGSRLTVL.